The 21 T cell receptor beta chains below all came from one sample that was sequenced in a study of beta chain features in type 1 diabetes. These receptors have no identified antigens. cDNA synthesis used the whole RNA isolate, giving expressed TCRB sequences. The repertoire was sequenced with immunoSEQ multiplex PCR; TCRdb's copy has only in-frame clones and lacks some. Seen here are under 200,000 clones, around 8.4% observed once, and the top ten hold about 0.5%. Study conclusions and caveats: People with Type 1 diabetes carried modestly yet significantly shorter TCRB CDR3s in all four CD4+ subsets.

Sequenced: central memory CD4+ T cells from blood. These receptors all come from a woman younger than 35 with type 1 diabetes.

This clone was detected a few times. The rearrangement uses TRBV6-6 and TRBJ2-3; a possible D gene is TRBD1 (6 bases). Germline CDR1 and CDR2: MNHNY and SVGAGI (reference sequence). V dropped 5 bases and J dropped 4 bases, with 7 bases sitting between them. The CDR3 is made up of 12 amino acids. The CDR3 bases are TGTGCCAGCAGTCGGACAGCAGATACGCAGTATTTT. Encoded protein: CASSRTADTQYF.

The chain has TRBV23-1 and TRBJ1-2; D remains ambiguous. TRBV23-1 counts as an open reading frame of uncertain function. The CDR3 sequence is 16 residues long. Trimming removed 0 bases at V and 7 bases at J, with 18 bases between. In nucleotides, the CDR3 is TGCGCCAGCAGTCAATCTCTTTCCGGGAGGACTTCTGGCTACACCTTC. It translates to CASSQSLSGRTSGYTF.

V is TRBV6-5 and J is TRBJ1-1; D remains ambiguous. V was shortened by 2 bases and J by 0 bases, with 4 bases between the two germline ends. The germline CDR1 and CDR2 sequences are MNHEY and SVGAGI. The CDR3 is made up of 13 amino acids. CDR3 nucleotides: TGTGCCAGCAGTTACCAGGTGAACACTGAAGCTTTCTTT. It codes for CASSYQVNTEAFF.

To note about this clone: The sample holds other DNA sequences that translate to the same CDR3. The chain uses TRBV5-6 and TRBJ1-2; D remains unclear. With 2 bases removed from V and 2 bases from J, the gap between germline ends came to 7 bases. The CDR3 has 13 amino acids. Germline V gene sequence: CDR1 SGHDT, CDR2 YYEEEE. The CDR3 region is CASSFPGNYGYTF. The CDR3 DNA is TGTGCCAGCAGCTTTCCGGGGAACTATGGCTACACCTTC.

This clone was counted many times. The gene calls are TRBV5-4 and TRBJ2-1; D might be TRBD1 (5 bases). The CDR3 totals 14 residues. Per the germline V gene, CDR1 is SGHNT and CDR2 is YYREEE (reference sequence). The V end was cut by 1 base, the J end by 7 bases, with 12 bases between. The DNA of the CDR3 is TGTGCCAGCAGCTTGCAGGGTTCTCGGAATGAGCAGTTCTTC. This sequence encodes CASSLQGSRNEQFF.

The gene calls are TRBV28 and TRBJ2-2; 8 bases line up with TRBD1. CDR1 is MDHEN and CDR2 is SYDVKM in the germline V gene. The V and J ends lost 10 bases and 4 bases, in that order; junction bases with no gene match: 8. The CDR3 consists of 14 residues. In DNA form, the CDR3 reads TGTGCCACCCGGACAGGGTCTGTCACCGGGGAGCTGTTTTTT. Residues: CATRTGSVTGELFF. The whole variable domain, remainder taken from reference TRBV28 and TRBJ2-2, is DVKVTQSSRYLVKRTGEKVFLECVQDMDHENMFWYRQDPGLGLRLIYFSYDVKMKEKGDIPEGYSVSREKKERFSLILESASTNQTSMYLCATRTGSVTGELFFGEGSRLTVL.

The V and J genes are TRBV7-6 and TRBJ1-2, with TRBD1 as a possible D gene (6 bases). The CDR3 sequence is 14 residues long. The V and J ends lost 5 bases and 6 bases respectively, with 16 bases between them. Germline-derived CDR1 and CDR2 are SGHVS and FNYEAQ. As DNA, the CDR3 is TGTGCCAGCAGCACGCTGACAGGAAACCATGGCTACACCTTC. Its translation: CASSTLTGNHGYTF.

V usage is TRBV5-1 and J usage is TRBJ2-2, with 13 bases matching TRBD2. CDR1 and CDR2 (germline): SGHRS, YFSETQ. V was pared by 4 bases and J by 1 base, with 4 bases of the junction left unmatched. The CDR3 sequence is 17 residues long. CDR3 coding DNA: TGCGCCAGCAGCACTGGGACTAGCGGGAAGAACACCGGGGAGCTGTTTTTT. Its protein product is CASSTGTSGKNTGELFF.

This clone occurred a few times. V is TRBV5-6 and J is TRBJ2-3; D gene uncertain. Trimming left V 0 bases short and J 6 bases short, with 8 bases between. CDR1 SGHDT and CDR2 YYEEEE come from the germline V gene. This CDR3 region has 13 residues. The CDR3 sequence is CASSLGRRDTQYF. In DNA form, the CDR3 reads TGTGCCAGCAGCTTGGGACGCAGGGATACGCAGTATTTT.

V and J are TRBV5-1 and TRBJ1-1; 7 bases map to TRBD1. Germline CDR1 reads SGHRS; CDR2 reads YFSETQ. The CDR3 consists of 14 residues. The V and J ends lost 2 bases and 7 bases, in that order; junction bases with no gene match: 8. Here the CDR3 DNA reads TGCGCCAGCAGCTTTCAACAGGGGAGCGGTGAAGCTTTCTTT. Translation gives CASSFQQGSGEAFF. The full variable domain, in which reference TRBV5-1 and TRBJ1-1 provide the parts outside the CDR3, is KAGVTQTPRYLIKTRGQQVTLSCSPISGHRSVSWYQQTPGQGLQFLFEYFSETQRNKGNFPGRFSGRQFSNSRSEMNVSTLELGDSALYLCASSFQQGSGEAFFGQGTRLTVV.

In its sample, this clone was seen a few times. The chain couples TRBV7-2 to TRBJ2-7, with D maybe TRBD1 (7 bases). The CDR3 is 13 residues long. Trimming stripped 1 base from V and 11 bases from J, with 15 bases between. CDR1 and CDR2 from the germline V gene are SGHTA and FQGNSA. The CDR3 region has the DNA TGTGCCAGCAGCTTAGGACACGACAGGGAGGAGTACTTC. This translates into CASSLGHDREEYF. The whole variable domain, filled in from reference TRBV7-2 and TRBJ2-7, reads GAGVSQSPSNKVTEKGKDVELRCDPISGHTALYWYRQSLGQGLEFLIYFQGNSAPDKSGLPSDRFSAERTGGSVSTLTIQRTQQEDSAVYLCASSLGHDREEYFGPGTRLTVT.

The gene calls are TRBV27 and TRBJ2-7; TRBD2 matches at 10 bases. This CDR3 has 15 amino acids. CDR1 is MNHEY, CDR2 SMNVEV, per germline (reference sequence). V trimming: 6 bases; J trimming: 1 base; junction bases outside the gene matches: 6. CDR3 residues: CASSTSGTYSYEQYF. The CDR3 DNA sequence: TGTGCCAGCAGCACTAGCGGGACCTATTCCTACGAGCAGTACTTC.

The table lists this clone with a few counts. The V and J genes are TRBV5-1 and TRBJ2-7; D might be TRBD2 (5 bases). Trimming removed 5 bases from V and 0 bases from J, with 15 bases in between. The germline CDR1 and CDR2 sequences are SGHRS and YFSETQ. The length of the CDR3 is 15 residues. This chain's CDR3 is CASSPGSTSSYEQYF. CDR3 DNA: TGCGCCAGCAGTCCGGGGTCAACAAGCTCCTACGAGCAGTACTTC. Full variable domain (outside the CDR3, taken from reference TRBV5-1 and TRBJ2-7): KAGVTQTPRYLIKTRGQQVTLSCSPISGHRSVSWYQQTPGQGLQFLFEYFSETQRNKGNFPGRFSGRQFSNSRSEMNVSTLELGDSALYLCASSPGSTSSYEQYFGPGTRLTVT.

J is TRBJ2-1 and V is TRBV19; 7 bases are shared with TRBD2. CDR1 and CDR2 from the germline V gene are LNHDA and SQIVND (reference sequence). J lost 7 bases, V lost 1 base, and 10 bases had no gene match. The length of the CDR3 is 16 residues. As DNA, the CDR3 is TGTGCCAGTAGTATAGGGGGAGGGAGGTACTTTAATGAGCAGTTCTTC. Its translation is CASSIGGGRYFNEQFF.

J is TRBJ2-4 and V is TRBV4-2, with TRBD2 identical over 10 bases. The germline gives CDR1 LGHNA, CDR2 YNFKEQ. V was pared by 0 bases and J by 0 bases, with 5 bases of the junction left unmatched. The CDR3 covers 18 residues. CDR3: CASSQEASGGLAKNIQYF. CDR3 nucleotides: TGTGCCAGCAGCCAAGAGGCTAGCGGGGGCCTAGCCAAAAACATTCAGTACTTC.

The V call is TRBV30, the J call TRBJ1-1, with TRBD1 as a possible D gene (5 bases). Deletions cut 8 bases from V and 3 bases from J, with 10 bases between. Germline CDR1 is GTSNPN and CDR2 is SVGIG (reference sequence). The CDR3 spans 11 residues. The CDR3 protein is CAAGDYTEAFF. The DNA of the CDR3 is TGTGCCGCGGGGGACTACACTGAAGCTTTCTTT.

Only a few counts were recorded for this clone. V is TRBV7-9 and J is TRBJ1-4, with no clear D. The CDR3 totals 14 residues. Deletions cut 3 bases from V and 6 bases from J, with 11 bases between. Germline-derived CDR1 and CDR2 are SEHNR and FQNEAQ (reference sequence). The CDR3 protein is CASSFAGMDEKLFF. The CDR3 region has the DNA TGTGCCAGCAGCTTTGCAGGCATGGATGAAAAACTGTTTTTT.

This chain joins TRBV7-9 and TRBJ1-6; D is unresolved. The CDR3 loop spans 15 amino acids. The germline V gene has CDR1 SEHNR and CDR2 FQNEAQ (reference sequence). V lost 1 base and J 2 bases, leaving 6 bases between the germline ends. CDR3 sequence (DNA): TGTGCCAGCAGCTTAGACCAGGCCTATAATTCACCCCTCCACTTT. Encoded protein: CASSLDQAYNSPLHF.

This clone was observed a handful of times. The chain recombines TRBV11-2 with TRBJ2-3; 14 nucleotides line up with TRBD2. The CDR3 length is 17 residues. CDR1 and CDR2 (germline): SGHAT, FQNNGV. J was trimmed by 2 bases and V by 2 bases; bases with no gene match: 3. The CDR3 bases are TGTGCCAGCAGCTTACGACTAGCGGGGGGGTACACAGATACGCAGTATTTT. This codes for CASSLRLAGGYTDTQYF.

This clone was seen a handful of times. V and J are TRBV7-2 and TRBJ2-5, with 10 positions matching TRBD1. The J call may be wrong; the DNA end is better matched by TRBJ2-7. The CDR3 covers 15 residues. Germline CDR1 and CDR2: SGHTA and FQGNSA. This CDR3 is CASSSTMGQGYEQYF. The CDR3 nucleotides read TGTGCCAGCAGCTCGACTATGGGACAGGGGTACGAGCAGTACTTC.

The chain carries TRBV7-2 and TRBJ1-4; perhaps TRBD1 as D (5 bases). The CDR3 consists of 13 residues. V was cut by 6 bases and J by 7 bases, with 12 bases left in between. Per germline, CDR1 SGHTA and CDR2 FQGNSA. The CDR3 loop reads CASRPPGVEKLFF. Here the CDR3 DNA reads TGTGCCAGCAGGCCCCCGGGGGTTGAAAAACTGTTTTTT. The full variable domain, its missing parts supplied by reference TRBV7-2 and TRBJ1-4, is GAGVSQSPSNKVTEKGKDVELRCDPISGHTALYWYRQSLGQGLEFLIYFQGNSAPDKSGLPSDRFSAERTGGSVSTLTIQRTQQEDSAVYLCASRPPGVEKLFFGSGTQLSVL.